These T cell receptor beta chains were read from a single sample in a study of Ad26.COV2.S vaccination and SARS-CoV-2 variants. Method: immunoSEQ multiplex PCR; TCRdb's copy keeps in-frame clones and lacks some. The profile shows some 330,000 clones, almost 90% of them singletons. Sequencing used peripheral blood, obtained in a trial of Ad26.COV2.S vaccine versus placebo. These receptor sequences come from a person aged 18-65 years who received the Ad26.COV2.S COVID-19 vaccine or a placebo. Both conserved end residues are part of each CDR3. A D gene is named only where the DNA matches it firmly. Size tells how often a clone was seen (once, few, many) or the class of an expanded clone, and some rows leave it out.

clone_size: -; j_call: TRBJ1-1; v_call: TRBV12-3/TRBV12-4; d_call: -; cdr3_nt: TGTGCCAGCAGAACGGGGGAGAGCACTGAAGCTTTCTTT; cdr3_aa: CASRTGESTEAFF
clone_size: -; j_call: TRBJ1-6; v_call: TRBV27; d_call: -; cdr3_nt: TGTGCCAGCAGAGAGGGACACCTGAGCTCACCCCTCCACTTT; cdr3_aa: CASREGHLSSPLHF
clone_size: -; j_call: TRBJ2-2; v_call: TRBV5-5; d_call: TRBD1; cdr3_nt: TGTGCCAGCAGCTGGACAGGGGAGAACACCGGGGAGCTGTTTTTT; cdr3_aa: CASSWTGENTGELFF
clone_size: -; j_call: TRBJ2-7; v_call: TRBV5-8; d_call: TRBD1; cdr3_nt: TGTGCCAGCAGCTTTCGGGACAGGGACGCCTACGAGCAGTACTTC; cdr3_aa: CASSFRDRDAYEQYF
clone_size: -; j_call: TRBJ2-1; v_call: TRBV13; d_call: -; cdr3_nt: TGTGCCAGCAGCTTAGTAATGAAGGGTACCGAGCAGTTCTTC; cdr3_aa: CASSLVMKGTEQFF
clone_size: -; j_call: TRBJ2-7; v_call: TRBV11-2; d_call: -; cdr3_nt: TGTGCCAGCCTCCCGGGCTTGAATTTAGAGCAGTACTTC; cdr3_aa: CASLPGLNLEQYF
clone_size: -; j_call: TRBJ2-6; v_call: TRBV4-1; d_call: -; cdr3_nt: TGCGCCAGCTCCATTTGGGGACCAGGGGAGGCTGGGGCCAACGTCCTGACTTTC; cdr3_aa: CASSIWGPGEAGANVLTF
clone_size: -; j_call: TRBJ1-4; v_call: TRBV2; d_call: -; cdr3_nt: TGTGCCAGCAGAACTAATGAAAAACTGTTTTTT; cdr3_aa: CASRTNEKLFF
clone_size: -; j_call: TRBJ2-1; v_call: TRBV4-1; d_call: TRBD2; cdr3_nt: TGCGCCAGCAGCCTCGGACTAGCGGGGATCCCTCGAAATGAGCAGTTCTTC; cdr3_aa: CASSLGLAGIPRNEQFF
clone_size: -; j_call: TRBJ2-2; v_call: TRBV11-2; d_call: -; cdr3_nt: TGTGCCAGCAGCTTAACAGGGTGGAACACCGGGGAGCTGTTTTTT; cdr3_aa: CASSLTGWNTGELFF
clone_size: -; j_call: TRBJ1-2; v_call: TRBV15; d_call: TRBD1; cdr3_nt: TGTGCCACCAGCAGAGAACAGGGGCCACTAAAGGGCTACACCTTC; cdr3_aa: CATSREQGPLKGYTF
clone_size: -; j_call: TRBJ1-6; v_call: TRBV7-2; d_call: TRBD1; cdr3_nt: TGTGCCAGCAGCTTGGGACAGGGCTATTCACCCCTCCACTTT; cdr3_aa: CASSLGQGYSPLHF
clone_size: -; j_call: TRBJ2-3; v_call: TRBV7-6; d_call: TRBD2; cdr3_nt: TGTGCCAGCAGCTTATGGTCTAGCGGGGTTCTGGATACGCAGTATTTT; cdr3_aa: CASSLWSSGVLDTQYF
clone_size: -; j_call: TRBJ1-5; v_call: TRBV4-1; d_call: TRBD1; cdr3_nt: TGCGCCAGCAGCCCGGGACAGAGTTATCAGCCCCAGCATTTT; cdr3_aa: CASSPGQSYQPQHF
clone_size: -; j_call: TRBJ2-1; v_call: TRBV5-1; d_call: -; cdr3_nt: TGCGCCAGCAGCTTGACTCAGGTCAATGAGCAGTTCTTC; cdr3_aa: CASSLTQVNEQFF
clone_size: -; j_call: TRBJ2-1; v_call: TRBV27; d_call: TRBD2; cdr3_nt: TGTGCCAGCAGCGAGATGAGCGGGGGTTACAATGAGCAGTTCTTC; cdr3_aa: CASSEMSGGYNEQFF
clone_size: -; j_call: TRBJ1-1; v_call: TRBV7-2; d_call: -; cdr3_nt: TGTGCCAGCAGGGAAATTCTCACCGAAGCTTTCTTT; cdr3_aa: CASREILTEAFF
clone_size: -; j_call: TRBJ1-1; v_call: TRBV27; d_call: -; cdr3_nt: TGTGCCAGCAGTTCTGGACAGTTTATGAACACTGAAGCTTTCTTT; cdr3_aa: CASSSGQFMNTEAFF
clone_size: -; j_call: TRBJ2-3; v_call: TRBV7-3; d_call: -; cdr3_nt: TGTGCCAGCAGCGCCCATAGCACAGATACGCAGTATTTT; cdr3_aa: CASSAHSTDTQYF
clone_size: -; j_call: TRBJ1-2; v_call: TRBV18; d_call: -; cdr3_nt: TGTGCCAGCTCACCACCGAGCAGGCCCTATGGCTACACCTTC; cdr3_aa: CASSPPSRPYGYTF
clone_size: -; j_call: TRBJ2-1; v_call: TRBV5-6; d_call: TRBD2; cdr3_nt: TGTGCCAGCAGCTTGGATACTAGCGGGAGAGTTAATGAGCAGTTCTTC; cdr3_aa: CASSLDTSGRVNEQFF
clone_size: -; j_call: TRBJ1-1; v_call: TRBV2; d_call: -; cdr3_nt: TGTGCCAGCAGAGAAACAAAGAACACTGAAGCTTTCTTT; cdr3_aa: CASRETKNTEAFF
clone_size: -; j_call: TRBJ1-2; v_call: TRBV3-1/TRBV3-2; d_call: -; cdr3_nt: TGTGCCAGCAGCCAAGCCCAGGGTGCGTATGGCTACACCTTC; cdr3_aa: CASSQAQGAYGYTF
clone_size: -; j_call: TRBJ2-5; v_call: TRBV5-1; d_call: TRBD2; cdr3_nt: TGCGCCAGCGGCGCCAACCTAGGACTAGCGGGAGAGACCCAGTACTTC; cdr3_aa: CASGANLGLAGETQYF
clone_size: -; j_call: TRBJ1-2; v_call: TRBV9; d_call: TRBD1; cdr3_nt: TGTGCCAGCAGCACGCCGGGACAGGGGCGCCTAAGTCATGGCTACACCTTC; cdr3_aa: CASSTPGQGRLSHGYTF
clone_size: -; j_call: TRBJ2-5; v_call: TRBV7-2; d_call: TRBD2; cdr3_nt: TGTGCCAGCAGCTTAGTACGAGCGGGGGGGCGAGAGACCCAGTACTTC; cdr3_aa: CASSLVRAGGRETQYF
clone_size: -; j_call: TRBJ1-1; v_call: TRBV7-2; d_call: -; cdr3_nt: TGTGCCAGCAGCTCAGAAGGGGCGCTAGGAGCTTTCTTT; cdr3_aa: CASSSEGALGAFF
clone_size: once; j_call: TRBJ1-1; v_call: TRBV15; d_call: -; cdr3_nt: TGTGCCACCAGCAAGGCACCGGGACATCAGAACACTGAAGCTTTCTTT; cdr3_aa: CATSKAPGHQNTEAFF
clone_size: -; j_call: TRBJ1-2; v_call: TRBV5-6; d_call: TRBD1; cdr3_nt: TGTGCCAGCATCTTTTTGGGGACAGGGACAACGTATCCGTACTATGGCTACACCTTC; cdr3_aa: CASIFLGTGTTYPYYGYTF
clone_size: once; j_call: TRBJ2-4; v_call: TRBV6-6; d_call: TRBD2; cdr3_nt: TGTGCCAGCAGTCCCACTAGCGGGGTAGCCAAAAACATTCAGTACTTC; cdr3_aa: CASSPTSGVAKNIQYF
clone_size: -; j_call: TRBJ2-3; v_call: TRBV19; d_call: TRBD2; cdr3_nt: TGTGCCAGTAGTACCAGCGGGAGGACAGATACGCAGTATTTT; cdr3_aa: CASSTSGRTDTQYF
clone_size: -; j_call: TRBJ1-1; v_call: TRBV30; d_call: TRBD1; cdr3_nt: TGTGCCTGGACGCGGGACAGCACTGAAGCTTTCTTT; cdr3_aa: CAWTRDSTEAFF
clone_size: -; j_call: TRBJ2-7; v_call: TRBV27; d_call: -; cdr3_nt: TGTGCCAGCAGTCGCCAGGGGCTGGAGCAGTACTTC; cdr3_aa: CASSRQGLEQYF
clone_size: -; j_call: TRBJ1-2; v_call: TRBV21-1; d_call: -; cdr3_nt: TGTGCCAGCAGCAAAGACAGCCGGGAAGACACCTTC; cdr3_aa: CASSKDSREDTF
clone_size: -; j_call: TRBJ2-7; v_call: TRBV10-3; d_call: TRBD1; cdr3_nt: TGTGCCATCAGTGATCAGGACAGGGGTAGTTCCTACGAGCAGTACTTC; cdr3_aa: CAISDQDRGSSYEQYF
clone_size: once; j_call: TRBJ2-7; v_call: TRBV7-2; d_call: -; cdr3_nt: TGTGCCAGCAGCTTAGTGGGGAACGAGCAGTACTTC; cdr3_aa: CASSLVGNEQYF
clone_size: -; j_call: TRBJ2-3; v_call: TRBV7-2; d_call: -; cdr3_nt: TGTGCCAGCAGCTTTCTTAACGCAGATACGCAGTATTTT; cdr3_aa: CASSFLNADTQYF
clone_size: -; j_call: TRBJ1-1; v_call: TRBV7-8; d_call: TRBD1; cdr3_nt: TGTGCCAGCAGCCCTGGACAGGGCCTATTGTCTGAAGCTTTCTTT; cdr3_aa: CASSPGQGLLSEAFF
clone_size: -; j_call: TRBJ1-1; v_call: TRBV5-1; d_call: -; cdr3_nt: TGCGCCAGCAGCCCCATCCTGGACGGCGAAGCTTTCTTT; cdr3_aa: CASSPILDGEAFF
clone_size: -; j_call: TRBJ1-2; v_call: TRBV7-9; d_call: TRBD1; cdr3_nt: TGTGCCAGCAGCCAAACAGGGGTAGATAACTATGGCTACACCTTC; cdr3_aa: CASSQTGVDNYGYTF
clone_size: -; j_call: TRBJ2-2; v_call: TRBV30; d_call: TRBD2; cdr3_nt: TGTGCCTGGAGTGCCGGGAGGACGAACACCGGGGAGCTGTTTTTT; cdr3_aa: CAWSAGRTNTGELFF
clone_size: few; j_call: TRBJ2-1; v_call: TRBV19; d_call: TRBD1; cdr3_nt: TGTGCCAGTAGTGTTCCAGGGGGTTCCTACAATGAGCAGTTCTTC; cdr3_aa: CASSVPGGSYNEQFF
clone_size: -; j_call: TRBJ1-1; v_call: TRBV28; d_call: -; cdr3_nt: TGTGCCAGCAGTTTGTTGAACACTGAAGCTTTCTTT; cdr3_aa: CASSLLNTEAFF
clone_size: -; j_call: TRBJ2-1; v_call: TRBV6-5; d_call: -; cdr3_nt: TGTGCCAGCAGACCCCCGGACGAAAACAATGAGCAGTTCTTC; cdr3_aa: CASRPPDENNEQFF
clone_size: -; j_call: TRBJ1-3; v_call: TRBV5-6; d_call: -; cdr3_nt: TGTGCCAGCAGCTTTAGACAAAGAACTGGAAACACCATATATTTT; cdr3_aa: CASSFRQRTGNTIYF
clone_size: once; j_call: TRBJ1-1; v_call: TRBV12-3/TRBV12-4; d_call: -; cdr3_nt: TGTGCCAGCAGTTTGTGGGTGAACACTGAAGCTTTCTTT; cdr3_aa: CASSLWVNTEAFF
clone_size: -; j_call: TRBJ1-1; v_call: TRBV7-9; d_call: TRBD1; cdr3_nt: TGTGCCAGCAGCTTAGCGACAGGGGGTAGGACTGAAGCTTTCTTT; cdr3_aa: CASSLATGGRTEAFF